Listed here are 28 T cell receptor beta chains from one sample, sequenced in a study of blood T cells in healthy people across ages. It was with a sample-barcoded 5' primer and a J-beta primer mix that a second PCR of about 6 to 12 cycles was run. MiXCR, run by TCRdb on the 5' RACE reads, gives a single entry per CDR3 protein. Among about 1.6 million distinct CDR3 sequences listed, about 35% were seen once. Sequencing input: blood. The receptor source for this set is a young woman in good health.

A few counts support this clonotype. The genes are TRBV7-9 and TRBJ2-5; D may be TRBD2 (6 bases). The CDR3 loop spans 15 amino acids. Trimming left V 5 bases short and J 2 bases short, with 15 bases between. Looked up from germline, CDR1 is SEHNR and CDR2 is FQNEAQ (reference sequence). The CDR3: CASSPLGGEQETQYF. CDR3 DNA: TGTGCCAGCAGCCCGTTGGGGGGAGAACAAGAGACCCAGTACTTC.

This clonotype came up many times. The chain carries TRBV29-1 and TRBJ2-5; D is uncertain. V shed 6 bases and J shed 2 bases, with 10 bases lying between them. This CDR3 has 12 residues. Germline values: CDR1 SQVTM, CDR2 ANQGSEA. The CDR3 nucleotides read TGCAGCGTGCTTGAGTGGCAAGAGACCCAGTACTTC. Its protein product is CSVLEWQETQYF.

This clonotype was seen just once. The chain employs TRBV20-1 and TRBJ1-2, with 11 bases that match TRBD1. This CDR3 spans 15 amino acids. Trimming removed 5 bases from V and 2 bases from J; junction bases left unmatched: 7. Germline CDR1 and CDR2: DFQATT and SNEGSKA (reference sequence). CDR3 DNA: TGCAGTGCTGGACAGGGGGCGAGTGTCAACTATGGCTACACCTTC. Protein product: CSAGQGASVNYGYTF.

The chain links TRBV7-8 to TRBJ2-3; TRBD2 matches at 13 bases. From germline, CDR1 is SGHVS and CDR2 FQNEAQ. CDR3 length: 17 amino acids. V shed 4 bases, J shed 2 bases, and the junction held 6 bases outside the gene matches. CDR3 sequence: CASSSRGLAGNTDTQYF. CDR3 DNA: TGTGCCAGCAGCTCCCGGGGACTAGCGGGGAACACAGATACGCAGTATTTT.

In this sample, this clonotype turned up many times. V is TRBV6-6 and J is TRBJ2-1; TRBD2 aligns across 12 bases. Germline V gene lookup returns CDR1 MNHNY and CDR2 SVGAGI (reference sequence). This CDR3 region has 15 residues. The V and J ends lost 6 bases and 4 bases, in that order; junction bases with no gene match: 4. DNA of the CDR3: TGTGCCAGCAGAACCGGGACTAGCGGGTACAATGAGCAGTTCTTC. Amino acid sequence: CASRTGTSGYNEQFF.

The CDR3 coding sequence is TGTGCCAGCAGCTTAGCCCGGACAGGGCGAGATTCACCCCTCCACTTT. It specifies CASSLARTGRDSPLHF. The chain combines TRBV7-8 with TRBJ1-6; TRBD1 matches at 8 bases. CDR3 length equals 16 residues. The V gene end was trimmed by 0 bases and the J gene end by 8 bases; junction bases not matched to a gene: 6. Per germline, CDR1 SGHVS and CDR2 FQNEAQ.

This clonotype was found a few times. In nucleotides, the CDR3 is TGCGCCAGCAGCCAAGAGTACGGGGGGAAGGATGAGCAGTTCTTC. It yields the protein CASSQEYGGKDEQFF. V usage is TRBV4-1 and J usage is TRBJ2-1; 7 bases are a match to TRBD2. J was trimmed by 8 bases and V by 0 bases; bases with no gene match: 7. The CDR3 loop spans 15 amino acids. Germline lookup yields CDR1 MGHRA and CDR2 YSYEKL.

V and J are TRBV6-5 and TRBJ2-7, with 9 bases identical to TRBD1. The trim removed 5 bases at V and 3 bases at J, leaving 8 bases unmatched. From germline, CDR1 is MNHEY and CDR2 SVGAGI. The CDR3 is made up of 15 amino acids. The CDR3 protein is CASSAYPGQGYEQYF. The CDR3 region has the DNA TGTGCCAGCAGTGCCTATCCGGGACAGGGCTACGAGCAGTACTTC.

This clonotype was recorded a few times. The CDR3 DNA sequence: TGTGCCAGCAGTCCGAATTCAGCATTCCTTAATTCACCCCTCCACTTT. As protein: CASSPNSAFLNSPLHF. The gene calls are TRBV6-6 and TRBJ1-6, with D uncertain. Trimming removed 5 bases from V and 6 bases from J, with 17 bases in between. Germline CDR1 is MNHNY and CDR2 is SVGAGI (reference sequence). This CDR3 region has 16 residues.

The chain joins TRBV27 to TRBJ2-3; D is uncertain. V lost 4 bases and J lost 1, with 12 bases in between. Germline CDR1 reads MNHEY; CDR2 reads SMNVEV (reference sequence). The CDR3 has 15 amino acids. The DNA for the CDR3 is TGTGCCAGCAGTTCAGCCAACGCCCGCACAGATACGCAGTATTTT. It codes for CASSSANARTDTQYF.

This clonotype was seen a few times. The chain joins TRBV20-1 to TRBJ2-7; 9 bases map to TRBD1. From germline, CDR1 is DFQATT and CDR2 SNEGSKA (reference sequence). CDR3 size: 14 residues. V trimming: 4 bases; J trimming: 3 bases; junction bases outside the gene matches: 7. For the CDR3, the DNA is TGCAGTGCTATAACAGGGGGCGTGAGCTACGAGCAGTACTTC. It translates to CSAITGGVSYEQYF.

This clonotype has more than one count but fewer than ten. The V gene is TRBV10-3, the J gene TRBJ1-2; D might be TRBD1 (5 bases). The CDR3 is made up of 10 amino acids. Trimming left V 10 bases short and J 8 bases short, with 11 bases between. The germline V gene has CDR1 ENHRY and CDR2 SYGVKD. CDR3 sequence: CATSGRGYTF. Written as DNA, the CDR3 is TGTGCCACCTCAGGGCGCGGCTACACCTTC.

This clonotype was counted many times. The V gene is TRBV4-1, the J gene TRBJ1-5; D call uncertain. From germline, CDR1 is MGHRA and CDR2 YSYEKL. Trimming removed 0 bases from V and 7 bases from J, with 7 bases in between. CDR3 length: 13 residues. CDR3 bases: TGCGCCAGCAGCCAAGATGAAGGGCAGCCCCAGCATTTT. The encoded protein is CASSQDEGQPQHF.

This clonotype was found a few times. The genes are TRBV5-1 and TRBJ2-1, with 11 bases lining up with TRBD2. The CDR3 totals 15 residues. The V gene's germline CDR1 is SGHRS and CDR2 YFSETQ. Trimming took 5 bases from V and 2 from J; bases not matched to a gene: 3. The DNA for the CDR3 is TGCGCCAGCAGACTAGCGGGAGACCCCTACAATGAGCAGTTCTTC. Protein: CASRLAGDPYNEQFF.

CDR3 sequence: CASSLMGRASARMSYNEQFF. DNA for the CDR3: TGTGCCAGCAGCTTAATGGGGCGGGCTAGCGCCCGAATGTCCTACAATGAGCAGTTCTTC. The chain uses TRBV7-3 and TRBJ2-1, with a possible D match to TRBD2 (6 bases). Germline V gene sequence: CDR1 SGHTA, CDR2 FQGTGA. V dropped 1 base and J dropped 1 base, with 23 bases sitting between them. The CDR3 is made up of 20 amino acids.

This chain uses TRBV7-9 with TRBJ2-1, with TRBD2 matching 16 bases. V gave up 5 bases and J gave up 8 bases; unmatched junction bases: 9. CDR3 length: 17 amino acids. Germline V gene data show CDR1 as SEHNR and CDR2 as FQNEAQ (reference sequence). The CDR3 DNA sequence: TGTGCCAGCAGCCCCGGGACTAGCGGGAGGGCCGCGGATGAGCAGTTCTTC. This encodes CASSPGTSGRAADEQFF.

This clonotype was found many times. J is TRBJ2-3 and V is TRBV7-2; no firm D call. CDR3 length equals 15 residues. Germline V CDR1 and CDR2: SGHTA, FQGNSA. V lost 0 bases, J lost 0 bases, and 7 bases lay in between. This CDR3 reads CASSLALTSTDTQYF. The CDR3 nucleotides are TGTGCCAGCAGCTTAGCTCTAACCAGCACAGATACGCAGTATTTT.

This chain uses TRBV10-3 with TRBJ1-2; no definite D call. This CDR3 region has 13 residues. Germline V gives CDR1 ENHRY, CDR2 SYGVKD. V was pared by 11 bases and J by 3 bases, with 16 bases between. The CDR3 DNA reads TGTGCCGTCACTGCATCCGAAGACTATGGCTACACCTTC. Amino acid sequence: CAVTASEDYGYTF.

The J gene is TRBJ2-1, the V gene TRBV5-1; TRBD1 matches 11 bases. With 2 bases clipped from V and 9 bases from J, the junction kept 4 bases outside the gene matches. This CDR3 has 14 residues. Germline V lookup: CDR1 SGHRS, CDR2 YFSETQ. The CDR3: CASSLGQGAREQFF. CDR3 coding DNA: TGCGCCAGCAGCTTAGGACAGGGGGCGCGTGAGCAGTTCTTC.

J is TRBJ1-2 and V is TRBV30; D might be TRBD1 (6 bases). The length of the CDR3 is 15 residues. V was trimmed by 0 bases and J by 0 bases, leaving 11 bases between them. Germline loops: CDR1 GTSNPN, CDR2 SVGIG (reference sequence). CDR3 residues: CAWSVLDRANYGYTF. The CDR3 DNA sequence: TGTGCCTGGAGTGTACTGGACAGAGCTAACTATGGCTACACCTTC.

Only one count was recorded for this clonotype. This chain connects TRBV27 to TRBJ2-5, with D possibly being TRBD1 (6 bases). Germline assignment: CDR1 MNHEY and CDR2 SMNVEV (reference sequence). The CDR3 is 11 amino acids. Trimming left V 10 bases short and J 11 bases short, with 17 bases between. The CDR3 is CANAQGSGQYF. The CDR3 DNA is TGTGCCAACGCCCAGGGGTCAGGGCAGTACTTC.

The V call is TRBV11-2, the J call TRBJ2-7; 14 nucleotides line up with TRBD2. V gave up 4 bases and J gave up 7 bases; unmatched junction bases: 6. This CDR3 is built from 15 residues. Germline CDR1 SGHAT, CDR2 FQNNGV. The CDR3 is CASSYGTSGGREQYF. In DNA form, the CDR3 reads TGTGCCAGCAGCTACGGGACTAGCGGGGGCCGAGAGCAGTACTTC.

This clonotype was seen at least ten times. CDR3 sequence: CASSLALQGKETQYF. CDR3 DNA: TGTGCCAGCAGTTTAGCGCTACAGGGGAAAGAGACCCAGTACTTC. This chain uses TRBV12-3 or TRBV12-4 with TRBJ2-5; 7 bases agree with TRBD1. This CDR3 comprises 15 residues. V dropped 0 bases and J dropped 3; count of bases not matched to a gene: 4.

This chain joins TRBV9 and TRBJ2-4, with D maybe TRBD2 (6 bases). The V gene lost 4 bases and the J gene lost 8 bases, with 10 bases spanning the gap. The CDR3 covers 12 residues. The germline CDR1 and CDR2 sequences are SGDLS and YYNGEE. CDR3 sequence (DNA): TGTGCCAGCAGCACTGGCGGGGACATTCAGTACTTC. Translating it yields CASSTGGDIQYF.

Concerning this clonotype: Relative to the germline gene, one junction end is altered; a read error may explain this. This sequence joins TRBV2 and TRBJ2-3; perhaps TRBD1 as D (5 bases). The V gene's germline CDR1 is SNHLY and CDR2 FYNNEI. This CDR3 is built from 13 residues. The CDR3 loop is CTSSETAQATQYF. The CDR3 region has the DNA TGTACCAGCAGTGAGACAGCACAGGCTACGCAGTATTTT.

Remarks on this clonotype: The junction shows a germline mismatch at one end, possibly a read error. CDR3 sequence: CAISELREQYF. The CDR3 region has the DNA TGTGCTATCAGTGAACTCCGGGAGCAGTACTTC. This chain links TRBV10-3 with TRBJ2-7; unclear D gene. Per the germline V gene, CDR1 is ENHRY and CDR2 is SYGVKD. The CDR3 has 11 amino acids.

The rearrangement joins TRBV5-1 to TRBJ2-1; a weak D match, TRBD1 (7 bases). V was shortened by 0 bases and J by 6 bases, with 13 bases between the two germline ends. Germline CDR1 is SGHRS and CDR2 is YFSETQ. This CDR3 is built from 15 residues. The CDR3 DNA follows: TGCGCCAGCAGCTTGGTTCAGGGGGGAAGCAATGAGCAGTTCTTC. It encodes CASSLVQGGSNEQFF.

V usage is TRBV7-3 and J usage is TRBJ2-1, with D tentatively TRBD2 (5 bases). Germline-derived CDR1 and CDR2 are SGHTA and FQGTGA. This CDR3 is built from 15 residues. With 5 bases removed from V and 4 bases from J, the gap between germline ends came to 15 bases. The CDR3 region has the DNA TGTGCCAGCAGCCCCAGCGGAGACGGTTACAATGAGCAGTTCTTC. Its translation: CASSPSGDGYNEQFF.